The 18 T cell receptor beta chains listed next were all sequenced from one sample in a study of beta chain features in type 1 diabetes. Study-wide results and caveats: Among all four CD4+ subsets, Type 1 diabetes patients had TCRB CDR3s that were moderately but significantly shorter.

Reverse transcribing all isolated RNA meant expressed TCRB transcripts were sequenced. The assay was immunoSEQ multiplex PCR, and TCRdb's table has in-frame clones only and misses some. This sample carries 100,000 to 150,000 clones, around 8.8% of them seen once, and the ten largest clones take about 0.7%. Antigens of these TCRs are unknown. The sequenced sample was central memory CD4+ T cells from blood. Receptors originate from a man aged 30-40 years with type 1 diabetes.

The chain has TRBV5-1 and TRBJ2-1, with D perhaps TRBD2 (6 bases). The CDR3 is made up of 16 amino acids. The germline V gene encodes CDR1 SGHRS and CDR2 YFSETQ. The V and J ends lost 4 bases and 1 base respectively, with 15 bases between them. In DNA, the CDR3 is TGCGCCAGCAGCCGCACCGGGACTCAATCCTACAATGAGCAGTTCTTC. This codes for CASSRTGTQSYNEQFF.

The table lists this clone with a few counts. This chain links TRBV5-8 with TRBJ1-4; 9 bases agree with TRBD1. Trimming removed 4 bases from V and 6 bases from J; junction bases left unmatched: 7. This CDR3 is 15 amino acids long. Germline V gene data show CDR1 as SGHTS and CDR2 as YDEGEE. The CDR3, as DNA: TGTGCCAGCAGCCCCGGACAGGGGTCATATGAAAAACTGTTTTTT. As protein: CASSPGQGSYEKLFF.

This clone has a count of ten or more. The rearrangement joins TRBV4-1 to TRBJ1-1; D gene uncertain. The CDR3 runs to 14 residues. CDR1 is MGHRA, CDR2 YSYEKL, per germline. Trimming cost V 6 bases and J 0 bases, with 11 bases left between them. The CDR3 DNA reads as TGCGCCAGCAGGGGAGTAACTATGAACACTGAAGCTTTCTTT. Translated: CASRGVTMNTEAFF.

This clone has a handful of counts. The V gene is TRBV4-3, the J gene TRBJ1-1, with TRBD1 matching over 8 bases. V trimming: 1 base; J trimming: 6 bases; junction bases outside the gene matches: 7. The CDR3 sequence is 15 residues long. Germline V gene data show CDR1 as LGHNA and CDR2 as YSLEER. The CDR3 is CASSQGQGTMPEAFF. The CDR3 DNA follows: TGCGCCAGCAGCCAAGGACAGGGGACGATGCCTGAAGCTTTCTTT.

This clone was observed a handful of times. V usage is TRBV28 and J usage is TRBJ2-7; D is perhaps TRBD1 (6 bases). Trimming shortened V by 8 bases and J by 3 bases, and 17 bases separated the two germline ends. Per the germline V gene, CDR1 is MDHEN and CDR2 is SYDVKM. CDR3 length: 14 residues. CDR3 residues: CASVDSGRNYEQYF. The CDR3 DNA sequence: TGTGCCAGCGTGGACAGCGGCCGGAACTACGAGCAGTACTTC.

This clone was counted between two and nine times. The rearrangement uses TRBV5-1 and TRBJ2-7; no definite D call. Trimming took 0 bases from V and 4 from J, leaving 8 bases between them. This CDR3 is 13 amino acids long. CDR1 and CDR2 (germline): SGHRS, YFSETQ. DNA for the CDR3: TGCGCCAGCAGCTTGGACATCCAATACGAGCAGTACTTC. This gives the protein CASSLDIQYEQYF.

The chain combines TRBV5-1 with TRBJ2-1; 7 positions match TRBD1. Germline values: CDR1 SGHRS, CDR2 YFSETQ. CDR3 length equals 15 residues. V lost 0 bases and J lost 0; bases outside the gene matches: 0. The CDR3 here is CASSLGDSSYNEQFF. Written as DNA, the CDR3 is TGCGCCAGCAGCTTGGGGGACAGCTCCTACAATGAGCAGTTCTTC.

The V call is TRBV7-2, the J call TRBJ2-5, with a weak D call TRBD2 (6 bases). The CDR3 is 14 residues long. V lost 5 bases, J lost 5 bases, and 15 bases lay in between. Germline V gene lookup returns CDR1 SGHTA and CDR2 FQGNSA. Written as DNA, the CDR3 is TGTGCCAGCAGCAGGAGACTAGTATCGGAGACCCAGTACTTC. As protein: CASSRRLVSETQYF.

The V and J genes are TRBV6-5 and TRBJ1-2; D unclear. In germline, CDR1 is MNHEY, CDR2 SVGAGI. V lost 7 bases and J lost 8, with 11 bases in between. The CDR3 is made up of 11 amino acids. The CDR3 bases are TGTGCCAGCACCTCGAGCCGGGGCTACACCTTC. This sequence encodes CASTSSRGYTF.

This clone was detected a few times. The rearrangement links TRBV18 to TRBJ1-2; no clear D gene. Germline V lookup: CDR1 KGHSH, CDR2 LQKENI. This CDR3 is built from 12 residues. V dropped 5 bases and J dropped 6 bases, with 10 bases sitting between them. As DNA, the CDR3 is TGTGCCAGCTCATGGGGAGAAGATGGCTACACCTTC. Amino acids: CASSWGEDGYTF.

The V call is TRBV4-3, the J call TRBJ1-4; 9 bases fit TRBD1. The CDR3 has 15 amino acids. Trimming at V came to 2 bases and at J to 7 bases, leaving 5 bases not matched to a gene. CDR1 is LGHNA and CDR2 is YSLEER in the germline V gene. CDR3 coding DNA: TGCGCCAGCAGCCAACCGGGACAGGGATTTGAAAAACTGTTTTTT. Its translation: CASSQPGQGFEKLFF.

V and J are TRBV18 and TRBJ1-1; D is unclear. With 4 bases removed from V and 1 base from J, the gap between germline ends came to 7 bases. The CDR3 has 13 amino acids. CDR1 and CDR2 (germline): KGHSH, LQKENI. The CDR3: CASSHGENTEAFF. As DNA, the CDR3 is TGTGCCAGCTCACATGGAGAGAACACTGAAGCTTTCTTT.

This chain joins TRBV10-3 and TRBJ1-4; D not resolved. The CDR3 is made up of 13 amino acids. The germline gives CDR1 ENHRY, CDR2 SYGVKD. Trimming shortened V by 7 bases and J by 8 bases, and 14 bases separated the two germline ends. The CDR3, as DNA: TGTGCCATCATTCGGAGGGAAGAAGAAAAACTGTTTTTT. Its translation is CAIIRREEEKLFF.

The table lists this clone with a count of one. The chain joins TRBV28 to TRBJ1-6; D perhaps matches TRBD1 (6 bases). The V gene's germline CDR1 is MDHEN and CDR2 SYDVKM. The V end was cut by 7 bases, the J end by 8 bases, with 9 bases between. The CDR3 is made up of 12 amino acids. CDR3 in DNA: TGTGCCAGCAAACCAGGGGATTCACCCCTCCACTTT. Translation gives CASKPGDSPLHF.

This clone has a handful of counts. The chain recombines TRBV7-9 with TRBJ1-2, with 7 bases matching TRBD1. The CDR3 has 14 amino acids. CDR1 SEHNR and CDR2 FQNEAQ come from the germline V gene (reference sequence). V trimming: 1 base; J trimming: 8 bases; junction bases outside the gene matches: 7. CDR3 region: CASSLVGGVRGYTF. DNA for the CDR3: TGTGCCAGCAGCTTAGTAGGGGGCGTACGGGGCTACACCTTC.

The sample holds a few counts of this clone. V usage is TRBV11-2 and J usage is TRBJ2-1; 9 bases map to TRBD1. CDR3 size: 14 residues. The V and J ends lost 6 bases and 9 bases, in that order; junction bases with no gene match: 9. From germline, CDR1 is SGHAT and CDR2 FQNNGV. CDR3 loop: CASSYRDREGEQFF. The CDR3 bases are TGTGCCAGCAGTTACCGGGACAGGGAGGGTGAGCAGTTCTTC.

The chain has TRBV28 and TRBJ1-5, with D tentatively TRBD1 (6 bases). The CDR3 runs 16 residues. The V end lost 5 bases, the J end lost 12 bases, and 26 bases lay between the germline ends. CDR1 MDHEN and CDR2 SYDVKM come from the germline V gene. This chain's CDR3 is CASSTLQRDNGIGQHF. The CDR3 DNA is TGTGCCAGCAGTACCCTACAGCGGGACAACGGAATTGGCCAGCATTTT.

Only a few counts were recorded for this clone. A read error may produce the germline difference seen at one junction end. J is TRBJ2-5 and V is TRBV7-7; TRBD1 matches at 7 bases. Germline CDR1 and CDR2: SSHAT and FNYEAQ (reference sequence). The CDR3 spans 14 residues. Here the CDR3 DNA reads TGTGCTAGCAGCCCCACAGGGGCCGGAGAGACCCAGTACTTC. It translates to CASSPTGAGETQYF.